This T cell receptor (beta chain) was found in a study of identical twins (dated by TCRdb to the mid-2010s). With respect to the entire study: The study deep-sequenced TCR alpha and beta repertoires from monozygotic twins, unrelated adults of various ages and cord blood to test whether fetal clonotypes persist. To rule out contamination, replicate twin experiments were performed at different times with different library preparation protocols. On the study overall, not on this receptor specifically: Zero-insertion analyses could be partly confounded by invariant T cells such as MAIT and iNKT, although diverse VJ usage argued against such confounding for most clonotypes. Conclusions relied on cross-sectional statistical analysis, since the same donors could not be followed over many years. In beta out-of-frame sequences, excess twin sharing was weaker, because having fewer shared sequences lowered the signal-to-noise ratio. Compared with coincidental sharing between unrelated individuals, an excess of low generation-probability sequences was observed among out-of-frame TCR alpha sequences shared between twins. Fewer insertions were carried by abundant cord blood beta clonotypes; a weaker similar trend was observed in young adult naive repertoires, while no such trend was observed in memory repertoires. In monozygotic twins, out-of-frame TCR alpha sharing was systematically underestimated by recombination models, although the models agreed with sharing between unrelated individuals.

Libraries were prepared through 5' RACE. Sequencer: Illumina HiSeq 2000. Template switching introduced a universal primer binding site; the final cDNA contained a unique molecular identifier, enabling accurate counting of TCR cDNA molecules. Specific primers in the conserved constant-segment region were used to synthesize first-strand cDNA for TCR alpha and beta chains. Each cDNA library was double barcoded, with a SMART-Mk sample barcode plus Illumina barcodes, to control for contamination. TruSeq adapter sequences and Illumina sample barcodes were added in two successive PCR steps. Sequencing of the TCR alpha and beta cDNA libraries was done on the Illumina HiSeq platform using custom primers. As for how the authors treated the data: MiGEC processed the raw reads to extract unique molecular identifiers, while MiXCR was used to determine the CDR3 positions. Recombination models were inferred per individual with the repgenHMM and IGoR tools using an EM algorithm. The analysis of shared clonotypes was done with the tcR package in R, with sharing normalized by the product of cloneset sizes. To study raw recombination free of thymic and clonal selection effects, out-of-frame nonproductive sequences were analyzed. TCRdb reanalyzed the raw reads on its own, using fastp at Q25 for trimming and MiXCR for clone calling, and kept in-frame beta chains. Identical CDR3 proteins give one entry, which carries the most common genes and DNA. TCRdb's processing, not the authors', yielded these V and J calls. In this sample the table shows some 730,000 distinct CDR3 sequences, about 20% of which occur a single time. Of the sample, 10% to 15% falls within the top ten clones.

As to this clonotype: What this receptor recognizes is not known. Per-base quality was not reported, and no clone a single base away is much larger than it.

Every donor was a healthy Caucasian. Three pairs of female monozygotic twins, all aged roughly 18 to 29 years, made up the twin cohort. Peripheral blood mononuclear cells were the source from which RNA for the TCR libraries was isolated. This sample also appeared in a second study, on T cells expressing NK-cell markers. As the second paper documents: About eight donors provided sorted CD3+CD56+NKG2C+, CD3+CD56+NKG2C- and CD3+CD56-NKG2C+ T-cell subsets, whose TCR beta-chain repertoires were profiled. Seven of the eight sequenced donors were HCMV-seropositive and one was HCMV-seronegative. In several experiments an anti-gammadeltaTCR antibody was added to restrict sorting to alphabetaTCR-expressing T cells. For over five donors, the dominant CD3+CD56+NKG2C+ clonotypes were among the top 10 CD8+ clonotypes and accounted for roughly 1.0-7.5% of CD8+ T cells. Those dominant clonotypes were again the most abundant among CD3+CD56-NKG2C+ cells in several donors, at about 25-60.1%. It remained unclear whether the expanded NKG2C-expressing T cell clones were specific for HCMV antigens. The study sequenced eight donors, all healthy volunteers chosen at random: three men and five women. HCMV serostatus was determined by detecting HCMV-specific IgG in serum with a commercial ELISA kit. For over 5 donors, bulk peripheral blood T-cell repertoires were also sequenced from unsorted PBMC. MIGEC handled demultiplexing of the reads and grouping by UMI, while MiTCR was used to assemble and quantify clonotypes. To exclude erroneous sequences, any TCR cDNA sequence not supported by at least two reads was discarded. The tcR package was used for downstream repertoire analysis, and clonotypes were matched between fractions using CDR3 nucleotide sequence together with V segment. VDJmatch was used to annotate antigen specificity against VDJdb, with one amino acid substitution allowed in CDR3.

Sequencing was done on a sample of PBMCs. The source of this sequence is a woman younger than 35 in good health.

The CDR3 loop reads CSARGTGGSHEQYF. The DNA sequence follows: TGCAGTGCTAGAGGGACAGGGGGAAGCCACGAGCAGTACTTC. The V and J genes are TRBV20-1 and TRBJ2-7; the central 10 bases match TRBD1. V is pruned by 1 base and J by 5 bases, leaving 5 bases of the junction without a gene match. CDR1 is given as DFQATT and CDR2 as SNEGSKA, both from the germline V gene (reference sequence). The CDR3, cysteine through phenylalanine, is 14 amino acids long. The kept DNA is CDR3 alone, 42 bases in frame from the first base.